These 18 T cell receptor beta chains were sequenced from one sample in a study of beta chain features in type 1 diabetes. The study, taken as a whole, reports: Type 1 diabetes patients had moderately but significantly shorter TCRB CDR3s in all four CD4+ subsets.

These receptors' antigens are unknown. Expressed TCRB transcripts were sequenced because the entire RNA isolate underwent reverse transcription. The repertoire was sequenced with immunoSEQ multiplex PCR; TCRdb's copy has only in-frame clones and lacks some. This table holds 300,000 to 400,000 clones, roughly 14% found once. The sequencing sample was made of naive CD4+ T cells from blood. The receptor source for this set is a woman younger than 30 with type 1 diabetes.

This rearrangement joins TRBV5-4 to TRBJ2-1, with D perhaps TRBD2 (5 bases). The CDR3 extends over 13 amino acids. Germline loops: CDR1 SGHNT, CDR2 YYREEE (reference sequence). Trimming took off 4 bases at V and 3 bases at J, with 8 bases between the two ends. Here the CDR3 DNA reads TGTGCCAGCAGCCCACGGGACTACAATGAGCAGTTCTTC. It specifies CASSPRDYNEQFF.

This clone was observed a handful of times. V and J are TRBV18 and TRBJ2-7, with 8 bases identical to TRBD1. V lost 3 bases, J lost 4 bases, and 5 bases stayed unmatched. Germline V gene lookup returns CDR1 KGHSH and CDR2 LQKENI. CDR3 length: 14 residues. The CDR3 protein is CASSPGRGQYEQYV. The CDR3 bases are TGTGCCAGCTCACCGGGCAGGGGGCAGTACGAGCAGTACGTC.

The rearrangement joins TRBV14 to TRBJ2-5; D call uncertain. The CDR3 covers 15 residues. V was trimmed by 3 bases and J by 5 bases, leaving 16 bases between them. The germline CDR1 and CDR2 sequences are SGHDN and FVKESK. The CDR3 region has the DNA TGTGCCAGCAGCCAGCAAGACCTGAAGAGGGAGACCCAGTACTTC. Its protein is CASSQQDLKRETQYF.

This rearrangement joins TRBV28 to TRBJ2-7; 12 bases map to TRBD1. Trimming removed 6 bases from V and 3 bases from J; junction bases left unmatched: 3. The CDR3 has 14 amino acids. The germline gives CDR1 MDHEN, CDR2 SYDVKM. As DNA, the CDR3 is TGTGCCAGCAGACGGGACAGGGGGCTCTACGAGCAGTACTTC. It codes for CASRRDRGLYEQYF.

A remark on this clone: Distinct nucleotide sequences in the sample also encode this CDR3. V usage is TRBV30 and J usage is TRBJ2-3; 7 nucleotides line up with TRBD1. In germline, CDR1 is GTSNPN, CDR2 SVGIG (reference sequence). The CDR3 sequence is 14 residues long. CDR3 coding DNA: TGTGCTTCGACAGGGAGAGGGGGCACAGATACGCAGTATTTT. Its protein product is CASTGRGGTDTQYF. Supplemented by reference TRBV30 and TRBJ2-3, the full variable domain reads SQTIHQWPATLVQPVGSPLSLECTVEGTSNPNLYWYRQAAGRGLQLLFYSVGIGQISSEVPQNLSASRPQDRQFILSSKKLLLSDSGFYLCASTGRGGTDTQYFGPGTRLTVL.

This chain links TRBV4-2 with TRBJ2-3, with a tentative D call TRBD2 (5 bases). CDR1 is LGHNA and CDR2 is YNFKEQ in the germline V gene. This CDR3 is 18 amino acids long. V was cut by 1 base and J by 5 bases, with 22 bases left in between. The CDR3 loop reads CASSQGRPRTGYGDTQYF. CDR3 nucleotide sequence: TGTGCCAGCAGCCAAGGGAGACCACGGACTGGCTATGGAGATACGCAGTATTTT.

This clone was recorded a few times. The rearrangement uses TRBV12-5 and TRBJ2-1, with D maybe TRBD2 (6 bases). This CDR3 contains 16 residues. V was pared by 6 bases and J by 1 base, with 16 bases between. Germline lookup yields CDR1 LGHNT and CDR2 FRNRAP. CDR3 in DNA: TGTGCTAGTGGCTTCGGGGGTGAAGGGTCCTACAATGAGCAGTTCTTC. It codes for CASGFGGEGSYNEQFF. The full variable domain, with the rest looked up from reference TRBV12-5 and TRBJ2-1, is DARVTQTPRHKVTEMGQEVTMRCQPILGHNTVFWYRQTMMQGLELLAYFRNRAPLDDSGMPKDRFSAEMPDATLATLKIQPSEPRDSAVYFCASGFGGEGSYNEQFFGPGTRLTVL.

The genes are TRBV28 and TRBJ1-2; 7 bases map to TRBD1. This CDR3 contains 14 residues. Germline-derived CDR1 and CDR2 are MDHEN and SYDVKM. With V trimmed by 5 bases and J by 5 bases, 8 bases remained unmatched. CDR3 amino acids: CASSPGQRIYGYTF. CDR3 nucleotides: TGTGCCAGCAGTCCGGGACAGAGGATTTATGGCTACACCTTC.

The chain carries TRBV29-1 and TRBJ2-7; 9 bases map to TRBD2. In germline, CDR1 is SQVTM, CDR2 ANQGSEA. After removal of 4 bases from V and 6 bases from J, the junction contained 10 bases not matched to a gene. This CDR3 comprises 14 residues. In nucleotides, the CDR3 is TGCAGCGTTGCCCGCGGGGGGGAAGGGGGCGAGCAGTACTTC. Translation gives CSVARGGEGGEQYF.

This clone has more than one count but fewer than ten. The CDR3 loop reads CAISDLPRDTYEQYF. CDR3 in DNA: TGTGCCATCAGTGATCTTCCGAGGGACACCTACGAGCAGTACTTC. The chain has TRBV10-3 and TRBJ2-7, with D possibly being TRBD1 (6 bases). Germline CDR1 and CDR2: ENHRY and SYGVKD. Trimming left V 3 bases short and J 2 bases short, with 14 bases between. The CDR3 sequence is 15 residues long.

V is TRBV11-2 and J is TRBJ2-7; TRBD2 aligns across 11 bases. The CDR3 runs 15 residues. J gave up 0 bases and V 6 bases, and 4 bases lay outside the gene matches. Germline CDR1 SGHAT, CDR2 FQNNGV. The CDR3 DNA reads TGTGCCAGCAGGCCACTAGCGGGAGTCTCCTACGAGCAGTACTTC. It encodes CASRPLAGVSYEQYF.

The gene calls are TRBV30 and TRBJ2-5; D perhaps matches TRBD2 (6 bases). CDR3 length: 12 amino acids. V lost 5 bases and J lost 2, with 9 bases in between. Germline V gene sequence: CDR1 GTSNPN, CDR2 SVGIG (reference sequence). The CDR3 protein is CAWSTRQETQYF. The CDR3 DNA is TGTGCCTGGTCGACTAGACAAGAGACCCAGTACTTC.

V usage is TRBV28 and J usage is TRBJ2-7; 11 bases line up with TRBD1. CDR1 and CDR2 from the germline V gene are MDHEN and SYDVKM. CDR3 length: 15 amino acids. The V segment lost 6 bases and the J segment 7 bases; nucleotides outside the gene matches: 11. DNA for the CDR3: TGTGCCAGCAGCGGACAGGGGGCCCGTAAGTGGGAGCAGTACTTC. It specifies CASSGQGARKWEQYF.

The gene calls are TRBV30 and TRBJ2-3; 8 bases fit TRBD2. Per germline, CDR1 GTSNPN and CDR2 SVGIG (reference sequence). The CDR3 length is 14 residues. V shed 3 bases, J shed 4 bases, and the junction held 6 bases outside the gene matches. CDR3 coding DNA: TGTGCCTGGAGCCCGGGACTAGTGGCAGATACGCAGTATTTT. The encoded protein is CAWSPGLVADTQYF.

This clone was seen only a few times. The chain employs TRBV5-6 and TRBJ2-1; D gene unclear. V was trimmed by 4 bases and J by 13 bases, leaving 18 bases between them. CDR3 length: 13 amino acids. Germline V gene sequence: CDR1 SGHDT, CDR2 YYEEEE. In DNA form, the CDR3 reads TGTGCCAGCAGCCTCACTCGCGCGGTGACTCAGTTCTTC. Residues: CASSLTRAVTQFF.

This clone occurred a few times. The chain uses TRBV2 and TRBJ2-4, with D possibly matching TRBD1 (5 bases). Trimming took 1 base from V and 7 from J, leaving 20 bases between them. From germline, CDR1 is SNHLY and CDR2 FYNNEI. This CDR3 has 17 residues. The CDR3 loop is CASSEGQGLGRWNIQYF. CDR3 in DNA: TGTGCCAGCAGTGAAGGGCAGGGCCTGGGCCGGTGGAACATTCAGTACTTC. The whole variable domain, remainder taken from reference TRBV2 and TRBJ2-4, is EPEVTQTPSHQVTQMGQEVILRCVPISNHLYFYWYRQILGQKVEFLVSFYNNEISEKSEIFDDQFSVERPDGSNFTLKIRSTKLEDSAMYFCASSEGQGLGRWNIQYFGAGTRLSVL.

V usage is TRBV10-3 and J usage is TRBJ2-7; 8 bases align to TRBD1. V was clipped by 6 bases and J by 4 bases; unmatched bases: 8. CDR1 is ENHRY, CDR2 SYGVKD, per germline. The CDR3 is 14 residues long. CDR3: CAISPGGMRYEQYF. Written as DNA, the CDR3 is TGTGCCATCAGCCCAGGGGGCATGAGGTACGAGCAGTACTTC.

The J gene is TRBJ2-7, the V gene TRBV28; D remains ambiguous. CDR1 and CDR2 (germline): MDHEN, SYDVKM. The CDR3 runs to 13 residues. Deletions cut 5 bases from V and 2 bases from J, with 10 bases between. For the CDR3, the DNA is TGTGCCAGCAGTGAGACACCTGCCTACGAGCAGTACTTC. It is translated as CASSETPAYEQYF.